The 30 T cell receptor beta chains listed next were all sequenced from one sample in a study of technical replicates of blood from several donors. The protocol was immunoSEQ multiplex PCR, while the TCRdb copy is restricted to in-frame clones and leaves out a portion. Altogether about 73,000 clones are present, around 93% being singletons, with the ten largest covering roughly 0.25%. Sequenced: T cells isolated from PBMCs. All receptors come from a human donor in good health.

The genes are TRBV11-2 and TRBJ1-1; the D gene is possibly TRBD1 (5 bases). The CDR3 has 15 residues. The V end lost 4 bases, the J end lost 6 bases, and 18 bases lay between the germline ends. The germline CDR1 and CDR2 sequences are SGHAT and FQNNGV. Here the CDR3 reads CASSSGRGGWAEAFF. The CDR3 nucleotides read TGTGCCAGCAGCTCCGGACGGGGGGGGTGGGCTGAAGCTTTCTTT.

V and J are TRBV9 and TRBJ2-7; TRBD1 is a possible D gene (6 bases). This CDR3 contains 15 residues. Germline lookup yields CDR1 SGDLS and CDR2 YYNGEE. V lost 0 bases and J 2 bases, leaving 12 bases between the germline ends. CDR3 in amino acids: CASSVEGGAPYEQYF. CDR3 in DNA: TGTGCCAGCAGCGTAGAAGGGGGAGCCCCCTACGAGCAGTACTTC.

As DNA, the CDR3 is TGTGCCAGCAGTTCCCGGACAGGGCGCTACTATGGCTACACCTTC. It codes for CASSSRTGRYYGYTF. This sequence joins TRBV28 and TRBJ1-2, with 8 bases identical to TRBD1. The germline gives CDR1 MDHEN, CDR2 SYDVKM. The CDR3 sequence is 15 residues long. J was trimmed by 3 bases and V by 4 bases; bases with no gene match: 7.

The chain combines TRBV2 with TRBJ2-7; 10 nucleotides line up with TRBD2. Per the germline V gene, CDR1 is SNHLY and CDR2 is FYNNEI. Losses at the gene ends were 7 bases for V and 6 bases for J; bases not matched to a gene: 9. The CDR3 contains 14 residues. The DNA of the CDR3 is TGTGCCAGCAATTGGGCTAGCGGGAGTTCCGAGCAGTACTTC. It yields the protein CASNWASGSSEQYF.

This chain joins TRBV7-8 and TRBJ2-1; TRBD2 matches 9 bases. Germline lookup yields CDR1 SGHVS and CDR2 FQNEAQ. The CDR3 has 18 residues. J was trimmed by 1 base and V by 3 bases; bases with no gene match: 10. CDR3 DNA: TGTGCCAGCAGCTTTGGGACTAGCCTCGCTAATTCCTACAATGAGCAGTTCTTC. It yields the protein CASSFGTSLANSYNEQFF.

CDR3 bases: TGTGCCAGCAGTTCCCGCAGGGCCAACACTGAAGCTTTCTTT. The encoded protein is CASSSRRANTEAFF. The chain couples TRBV6-5 to TRBJ1-1, with D tentatively TRBD1 (5 bases). Trimming left V 4 bases short and J 2 bases short, with 11 bases between. The CDR3 runs to 14 residues. In germline, CDR1 is MNHEY, CDR2 SVGAGI.

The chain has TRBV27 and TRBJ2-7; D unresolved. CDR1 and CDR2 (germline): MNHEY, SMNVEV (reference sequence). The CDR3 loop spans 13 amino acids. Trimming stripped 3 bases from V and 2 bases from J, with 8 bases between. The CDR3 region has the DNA TGTGCCAGCAGTTTGGCATCAACCTACGAGCAGTACTTC. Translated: CASSLASTYEQYF.

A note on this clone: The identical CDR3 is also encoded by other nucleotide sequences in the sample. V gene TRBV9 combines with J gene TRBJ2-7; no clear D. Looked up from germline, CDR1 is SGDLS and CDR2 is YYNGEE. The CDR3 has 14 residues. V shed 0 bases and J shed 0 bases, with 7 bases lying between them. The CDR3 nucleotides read TGTGCCAGCAGCGTAGTACCTAGCTCCTACGAGCAGTACTTC. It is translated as CASSVVPSSYEQYF.

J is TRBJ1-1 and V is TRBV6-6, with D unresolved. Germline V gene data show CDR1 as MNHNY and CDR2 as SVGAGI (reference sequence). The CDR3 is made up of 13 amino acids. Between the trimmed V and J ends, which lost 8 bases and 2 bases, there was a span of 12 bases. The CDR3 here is CASSEGINTEAFF. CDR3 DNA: TGTGCCAGCTCTGAGGGTATAAACACTGAAGCTTTCTTT.

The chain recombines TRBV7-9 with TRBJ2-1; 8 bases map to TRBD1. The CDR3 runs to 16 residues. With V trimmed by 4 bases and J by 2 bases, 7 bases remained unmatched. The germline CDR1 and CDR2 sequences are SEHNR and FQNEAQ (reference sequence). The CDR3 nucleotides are TGTGCCAGCAGCTCCATCCCGGGACAGGCCTACAATGAGCAGTTCTTC. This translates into CASSSIPGQAYNEQFF.

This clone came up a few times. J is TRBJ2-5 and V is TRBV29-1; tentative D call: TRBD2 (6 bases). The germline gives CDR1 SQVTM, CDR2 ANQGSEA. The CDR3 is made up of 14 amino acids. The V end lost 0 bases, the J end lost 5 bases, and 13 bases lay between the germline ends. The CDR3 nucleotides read TGCAGCGTTGAAGACCAAACTAGCATGGAGACCCAGTACTTC. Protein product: CSVEDQTSMETQYF. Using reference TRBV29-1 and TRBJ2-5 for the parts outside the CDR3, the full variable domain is SAVISQKPSRDICQRGTSLTIQCQVDSQVTMMFWYRQQPGQSLTLIATANQGSEATYESGFVIDKFPISRPNLTFSTLTVSNMSPEDSSIYLCSVEDQTSMETQYFGPGTRLLVL.

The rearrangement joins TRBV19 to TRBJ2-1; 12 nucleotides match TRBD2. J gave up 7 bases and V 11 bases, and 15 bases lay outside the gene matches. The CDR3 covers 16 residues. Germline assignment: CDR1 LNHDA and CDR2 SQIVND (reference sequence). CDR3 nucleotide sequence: TGTGCCCGAAACCAACCGACTAGCGGGAGTTGTAATGAGCAGTTCTTC. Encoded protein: CARNQPTSGSCNEQFF.

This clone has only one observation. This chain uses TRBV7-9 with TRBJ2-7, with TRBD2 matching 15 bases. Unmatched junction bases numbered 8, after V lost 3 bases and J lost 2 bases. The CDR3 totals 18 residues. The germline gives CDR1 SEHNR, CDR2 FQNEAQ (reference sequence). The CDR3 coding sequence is TGTGCCAGCAGCTTGGGGCGGGGACTAGCGGGAGGAACCTACGAGCAGTACTTC. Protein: CASSLGRGLAGGTYEQYF. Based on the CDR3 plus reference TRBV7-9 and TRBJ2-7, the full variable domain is DTGVSQNPRHKITKRGQNVTFRCDPISEHNRLYWYRQTLGQGPEFLTYFQNEAQLEKSRLLSDRFSAERPKGSFSTLEIQRTEQGDSAMYLCASSLGRGLAGGTYEQYFGPGTRLTVT.

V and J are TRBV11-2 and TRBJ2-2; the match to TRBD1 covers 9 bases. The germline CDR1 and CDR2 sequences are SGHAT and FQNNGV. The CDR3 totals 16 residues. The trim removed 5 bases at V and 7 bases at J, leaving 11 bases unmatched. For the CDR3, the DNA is TGTGCCAGCAGCCAACTCCGGGACAGGGTGGTCGGGGAGCTGTTTTTT. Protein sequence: CASSQLRDRVVGELFF.

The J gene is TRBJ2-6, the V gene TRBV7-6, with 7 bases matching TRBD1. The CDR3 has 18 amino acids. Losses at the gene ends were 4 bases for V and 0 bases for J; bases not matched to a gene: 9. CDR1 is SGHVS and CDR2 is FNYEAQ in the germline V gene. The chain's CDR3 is CASSSLPGQSSGANVLTF. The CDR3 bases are TGTGCCAGCAGCTCCCTACCGGGACAGTCCTCTGGGGCCAACGTCCTGACTTTC.

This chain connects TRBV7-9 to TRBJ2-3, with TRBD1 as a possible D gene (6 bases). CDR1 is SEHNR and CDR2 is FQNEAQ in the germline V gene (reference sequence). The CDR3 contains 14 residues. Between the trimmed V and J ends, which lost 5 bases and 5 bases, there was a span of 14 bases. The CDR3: CASSPLGGQDTQYF. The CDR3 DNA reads TGTGCCAGCAGCCCTTTAGGGGGTCAAGATACGCAGTATTTT.

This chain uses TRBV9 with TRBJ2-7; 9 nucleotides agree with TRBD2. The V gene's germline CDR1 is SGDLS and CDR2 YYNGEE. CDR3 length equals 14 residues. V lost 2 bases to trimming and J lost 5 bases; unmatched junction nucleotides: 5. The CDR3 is CASSVAGGKDEQYF. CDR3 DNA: TGTGCCAGCAGCGTCGCGGGGGGGAAGGACGAGCAGTACTTC. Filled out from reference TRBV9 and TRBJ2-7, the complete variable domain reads DSGVTQTPKHLITATGQRVTLRCSPRSGDLSVYWYQQSLDQGLQFLIQYYNGEERAKGNILERFSAQQFPDLHSELNLSSLELGDSALYFCASSVAGGKDEQYFGPGTRLTVT.

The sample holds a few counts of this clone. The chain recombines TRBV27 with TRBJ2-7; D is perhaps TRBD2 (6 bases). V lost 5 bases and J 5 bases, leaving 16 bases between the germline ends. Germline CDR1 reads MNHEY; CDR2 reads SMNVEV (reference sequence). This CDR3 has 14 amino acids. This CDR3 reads CASSRSGTLHEQYF. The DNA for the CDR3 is TGTGCCAGCAGTCGTAGCGGAACTTTACACGAGCAGTACTTC.

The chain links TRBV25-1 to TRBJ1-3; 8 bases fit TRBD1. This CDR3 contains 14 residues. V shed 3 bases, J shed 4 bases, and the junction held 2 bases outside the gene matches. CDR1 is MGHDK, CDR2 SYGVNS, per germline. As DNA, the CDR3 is TGTGCCAGCAGTGACAGGGGGCGCGGAAACACCATATATTTT. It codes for CASSDRGRGNTIYF.

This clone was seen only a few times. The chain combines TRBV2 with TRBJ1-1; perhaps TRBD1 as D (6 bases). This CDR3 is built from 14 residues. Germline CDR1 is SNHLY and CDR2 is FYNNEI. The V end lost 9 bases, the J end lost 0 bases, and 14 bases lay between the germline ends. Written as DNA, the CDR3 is TGTGCCAGGTCCCGGGACAACATGAACACTGAAGCTTTCTTT. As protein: CARSRDNMNTEAFF.

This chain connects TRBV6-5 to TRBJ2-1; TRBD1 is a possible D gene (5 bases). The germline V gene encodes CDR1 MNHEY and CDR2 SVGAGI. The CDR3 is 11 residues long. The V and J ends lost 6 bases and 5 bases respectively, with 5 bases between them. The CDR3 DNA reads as TGTGCCAGCAGCAGGGACAATGAGCAGTTCTTC. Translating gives CASSRDNEQFF.

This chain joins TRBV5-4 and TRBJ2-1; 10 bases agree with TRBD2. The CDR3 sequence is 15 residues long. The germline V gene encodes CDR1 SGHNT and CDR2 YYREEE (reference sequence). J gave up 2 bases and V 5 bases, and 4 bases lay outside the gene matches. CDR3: CASRRAGGPYNEQFF. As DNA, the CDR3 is TGTGCCAGCAGGCGAGCGGGGGGGCCCTACAATGAGCAGTTCTTC.

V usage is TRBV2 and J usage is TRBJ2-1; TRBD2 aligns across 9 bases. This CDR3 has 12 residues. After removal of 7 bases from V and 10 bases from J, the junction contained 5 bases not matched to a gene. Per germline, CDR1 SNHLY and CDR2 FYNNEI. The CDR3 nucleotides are TGTGCCAGCACCGTGGCGGGGGGGGAGCAGTTCTTC. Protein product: CASTVAGGEQFF. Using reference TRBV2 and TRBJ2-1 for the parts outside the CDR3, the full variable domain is EPEVTQTPSHQVTQMGQEVILRCVPISNHLYFYWYRQILGQKVEFLVSFYNNEISEKSEIFDDQFSVERPDGSNFTLKIRSTKLEDSAMYFCASTVAGGEQFFGPGTRLTVL.

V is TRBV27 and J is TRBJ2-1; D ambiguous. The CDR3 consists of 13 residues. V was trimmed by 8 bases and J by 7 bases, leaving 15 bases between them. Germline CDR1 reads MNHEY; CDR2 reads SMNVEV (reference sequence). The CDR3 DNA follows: TGTGCCAGCCGGTTCGGTCTTTGGAATGAGCAGTTCTTC. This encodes CASRFGLWNEQFF.

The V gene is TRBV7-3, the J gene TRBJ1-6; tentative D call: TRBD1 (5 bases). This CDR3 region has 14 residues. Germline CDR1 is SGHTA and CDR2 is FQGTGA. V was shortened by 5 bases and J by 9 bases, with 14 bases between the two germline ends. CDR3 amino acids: CASSLDSVGSPLHF. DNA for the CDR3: TGTGCCAGCAGCCTTGACAGTGTGGGTTCACCCCTCCACTTT.

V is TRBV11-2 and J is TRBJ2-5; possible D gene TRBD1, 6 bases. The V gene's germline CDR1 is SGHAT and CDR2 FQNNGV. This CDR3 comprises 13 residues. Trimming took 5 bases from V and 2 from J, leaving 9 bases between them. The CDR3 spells CASSPGQQETQYF. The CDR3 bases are TGTGCCAGCAGCCCGGGACAACAAGAGACCCAGTACTTC.

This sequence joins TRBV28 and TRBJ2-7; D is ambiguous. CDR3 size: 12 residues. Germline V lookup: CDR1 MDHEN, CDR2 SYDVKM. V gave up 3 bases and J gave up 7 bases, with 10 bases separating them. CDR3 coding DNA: TGTGCCAGCAGTTTCCGTCGGTCTGAGCAGTACTTC. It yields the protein CASSFRRSEQYF.

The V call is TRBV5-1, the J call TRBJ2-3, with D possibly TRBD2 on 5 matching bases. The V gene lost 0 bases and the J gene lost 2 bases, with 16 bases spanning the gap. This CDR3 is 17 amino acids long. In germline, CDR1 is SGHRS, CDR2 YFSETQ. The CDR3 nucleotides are TGCGCCAGCAGCTTGGGACTACTCGACGGAGACACAGATACGCAGTATTTT. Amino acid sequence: CASSLGLLDGDTDTQYF.

Here the CDR3 DNA reads TGTGCCACCAGCCCTGACCTCGGGGGGCACTACGAGCAGTACTTC. The encoded protein is CATSPDLGGHYEQYF. V and J are TRBV15 and TRBJ2-7, with TRBD2 as a possible D gene (7 bases). Trimming took 5 bases from V and 3 from J, leaving 17 bases between them. This CDR3 comprises 15 residues. The germline gives CDR1 LNHNV, CDR2 YYDKDF (reference sequence).

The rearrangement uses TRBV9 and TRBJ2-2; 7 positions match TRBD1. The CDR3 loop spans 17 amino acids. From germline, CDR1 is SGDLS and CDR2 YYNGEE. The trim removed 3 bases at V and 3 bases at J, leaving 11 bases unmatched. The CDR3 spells CASSAPPGGRDTGELFF. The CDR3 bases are TGTGCCAGCAGCGCCCCGCCAGGGGGAAGGGACACCGGGGAGCTGTTTTTT. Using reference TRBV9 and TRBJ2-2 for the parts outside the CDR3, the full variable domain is DSGVTQTPKHLITATGQRVTLRCSPRSGDLSVYWYQQSLDQGLQFLIQYYNGEERAKGNILERFSAQQFPDLHSELNLSSLELGDSALYFCASSAPPGGRDTGELFFGEGSRLTVL.